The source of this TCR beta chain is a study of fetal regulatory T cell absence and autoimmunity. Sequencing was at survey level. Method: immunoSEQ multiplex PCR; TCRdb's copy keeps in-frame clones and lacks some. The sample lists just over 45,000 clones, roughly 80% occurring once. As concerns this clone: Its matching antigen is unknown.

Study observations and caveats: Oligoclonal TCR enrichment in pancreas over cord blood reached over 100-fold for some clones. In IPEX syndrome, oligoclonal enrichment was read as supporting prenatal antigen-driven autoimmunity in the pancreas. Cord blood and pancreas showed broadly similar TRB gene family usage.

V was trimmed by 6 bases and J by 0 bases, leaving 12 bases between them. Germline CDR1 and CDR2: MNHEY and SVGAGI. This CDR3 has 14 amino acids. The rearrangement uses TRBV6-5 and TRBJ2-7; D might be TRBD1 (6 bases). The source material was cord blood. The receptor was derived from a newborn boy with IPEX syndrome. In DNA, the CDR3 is TGTGCCAGCAGCGATCGACAGGCCTCCTACGAGCAGTACTTC. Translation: CASSDRQASYEQYF.